One sample yielded the 20 T cell receptor beta chains listed below, sequenced in a study of blood T cell repertoires in COVID-19. The protocol was immunoSEQ multiplex PCR, while the TCRdb copy is restricted to in-frame clones and leaves out a portion. Of approximately 290,000 clones in the sample, around nine tenths were seen once. Sequenced input: peripheral blood. The receptors here all came from a woman in her 30s with COVID-19, enrolled during active disease.

The chain carries TRBV19 and TRBJ2-1; D is possibly TRBD2 (5 bases). The V and J ends lost 3 bases and 7 bases respectively, with 10 bases between them. Looked up from germline, CDR1 is LNHDA and CDR2 is SQIVND (reference sequence). This CDR3 spans 13 amino acids. The CDR3 is CASSIRGRNEQFF. The CDR3, as DNA: TGTGCCAGTAGTATTAGAGGGAGAAATGAGCAGTTCTTC.

The V call is TRBV7-8, the J call TRBJ1-5; D is possibly TRBD1 (5 bases). CDR3 size: 16 residues. Trimming took 0 bases from V and 6 from J, leaving 15 bases between them. Germline CDR1 SGHVS, CDR2 FQNEAQ. CDR3 in DNA: TGTGCCAGCAGCTTAGCTCCGGGGGATGGGAGTCAGCCCCAGCATTTT. Protein: CASSLAPGDGSQPQHF.

The V and J genes are TRBV12-2 and TRBJ1-6; the table calls TRBD1, which could not be checked here. TRBV12-2 is flagged as a pseudogene. The CDR3 is made up of 15 amino acids. CDR3 nucleotides: TGTGCAAGTCGCTGCCGGGACAGAAATAATTCACCCCTCCACTTT. Translating it yields CASRCRDRNNSPLHF.

The DNA of the CDR3 is TGTGCCAGCAGCAGATCCTCCGGGACAGATCGGTACGAGCAGTACTTC. Protein: CASSRSSGTDRYEQYF. The chain recombines TRBV11-2 with TRBJ2-7; 7 bases agree with TRBD1. V shed 5 bases and J 4 bases; nucleotides not matched to a gene: 14. CDR1 is SGHAT, CDR2 FQNNGV, per germline. This CDR3 has 16 residues.

The gene calls are TRBV27 and TRBJ2-1; no firm D call. CDR1 is MNHEY and CDR2 is SMNVEV in the germline V gene (reference sequence). Trimming left V 8 bases short and J 2 bases short, with 16 bases between. The CDR3 contains 15 residues. The CDR3 reads CASRPDSRAYNEQFF. The CDR3 nucleotides read TGTGCCAGCCGGCCTGACTCCCGCGCCTACAATGAGCAGTTCTTC.

This chain links TRBV19 with TRBJ2-1; TRBD2 might be the D (5 bases). The germline V gene encodes CDR1 LNHDA and CDR2 SQIVND (reference sequence). This CDR3 region has 13 residues. With 2 bases removed from V and 10 bases from J, the gap between germline ends came to 12 bases. The CDR3: CASSIYGGYEQFF. In DNA, the CDR3 is TGTGCCAGTAGTATATATGGCGGGTACGAGCAGTTCTTC.

V and J are TRBV29-1 and TRBJ2-1; maybe TRBD2 (5 bases). Germline assignment: CDR1 SQVTM and CDR2 ANQGSEA. The CDR3 has 13 residues. The germline V and J ends were trimmed by 3 bases and 8 bases, with 14 bases remaining between them. In nucleotides, the CDR3 is TGCAGCGTTGACGGGGTGAGAGACGATGAGCAGTTCTTC. Residues: CSVDGVRDDEQFF.

The gene calls are TRBV7-9 and TRBJ2-1, with TRBD2 identical over 12 bases. The CDR3 runs to 17 residues. V lost 1 base and J lost 9; bases outside the gene matches: 10. Germline loops: CDR1 SEHNR, CDR2 FQNEAQ (reference sequence). For the CDR3, the DNA is TGTGCCAGCAGCTTAGGCGGGCTAGCGGGGGGGCCGGGTGAGCAGTTCTTC. Protein: CASSLGGLAGGPGEQFF.

This chain uses TRBV6-5 with TRBJ1-3, with 9 bases fitting TRBD1. The CDR3 covers 15 residues. Germline V CDR1 and CDR2: MNHEY, SVGAGI. Losses at the gene ends were 2 bases for V and 4 bases for J; bases not matched to a gene: 3. In DNA form, the CDR3 reads TGTGCCAGCAGTTACGGGACAGGGCCCGGAAACACCATATATTTT. Its translation: CASSYGTGPGNTIYF.

The chain combines TRBV14 with TRBJ2-7; 10 bases line up with TRBD2. V was clipped by 4 bases and J by 2 bases; unmatched bases: 11. CDR3 length: 17 residues. Per germline, CDR1 SGHDN and CDR2 FVKESK. As DNA, the CDR3 is TGTGCCAGCAGCCCTCGTCAACTAGCGGGGATCACCTACGAGCAGTACTTC. It specifies CASSPRQLAGITYEQYF.

V is TRBV4-2 and J is TRBJ2-1, with D maybe TRBD1 (6 bases). The V and J ends lost 2 bases and 3 bases respectively, with 17 bases between them. CDR1 and CDR2 from the germline V gene are LGHNA and YNFKEQ. This CDR3 has 17 residues. In nucleotides, the CDR3 is TGTGCCAGCAGCCAAAATACCCAGTGGGACAACTACAATGAGCAGTTCTTC. Translating gives CASSQNTQWDNYNEQFF.

V usage is TRBV3-1 (or the pseudogene TRBV3-2) and J usage is TRBJ2-3; D is uncertain. V gave up 4 bases and J gave up 2 bases, with 10 bases separating them. This CDR3 contains 14 residues. CDR1 and CDR2 (germline): LGHDT, YNNKEL (reference sequence). Here the CDR3 DNA reads TGTGCCAGCAGCCTAGTTGTAGCCACAGATACGCAGTATTTT. It encodes CASSLVVATDTQYF.

This chain joins TRBV6-2 or TRBV6-3 and TRBJ1-5, with D maybe TRBD1 (5 bases). The V end was cut by 4 bases, the J end by 1 base, with 8 bases between. Germline V lookup: CDR1 MNHEY, CDR2 SVGEGT. The CDR3 length is 14 residues. DNA of the CDR3: TGTGCCAGCAGTTTTTGGGGCAGCAATCAGCCCCAGCATTTT. It specifies CASSFWGSNQPQHF.

The V gene is TRBV18, the J gene TRBJ1-1; D uncertain. Germline V lookup: CDR1 KGHSH, CDR2 LQKENI. With 3 bases removed from V and 10 bases from J, the gap between germline ends came to 12 bases. The CDR3 has 12 residues. The CDR3 spells CASSPREGVAFF. CDR3 in DNA: TGTGCCAGCTCACCCCGAGAGGGAGTAGCTTTCTTT.

The J gene is TRBJ1-1, the V gene TRBV9, with D unclear. The CDR3 sequence is 13 residues long. V dropped 6 bases and J dropped 5 bases, with 14 bases sitting between them. Germline V CDR1 and CDR2: SGDLS, YYNGEE. CDR3: CASTKRQETEAFF. CDR3 coding DNA: TGTGCCAGCACCAAGCGGCAAGAGACTGAAGCTTTCTTT.

V and J are TRBV6-5 and TRBJ2-7, with D possibly TRBD1 on 5 matching bases. Trimming pared 8 bases from V and 0 bases from J, leaving 14 bases between. Germline values: CDR1 MNHEY, CDR2 SVGAGI. The CDR3 loop spans 14 amino acids. CDR3: CASSGLRTSYEQYF. The CDR3 DNA sequence: TGTGCCAGCTCAGGGCTCCGGACCTCCTACGAGCAGTACTTC.

This clone was seen a handful of times. The chain uses TRBV4-2 and TRBJ2-3; TRBD2 matches at 9 bases. The germline CDR1 and CDR2 sequences are LGHNA and YNFKEQ. The CDR3 length is 14 residues. Trimming cost V 7 bases and J 2 bases; bases outside gene matches: 4. This CDR3 reads CASNLAGTTDTQYF. The CDR3 coding sequence is TGTGCCAGCAATCTAGCGGGGACCACAGATACGCAGTATTTT.

The rearrangement links TRBV18 to TRBJ1-2; TRBD1 matches 9 bases. Germline lookup yields CDR1 KGHSH and CDR2 LQKENI. The CDR3 runs to 15 residues. J lost 7 bases, V lost 1 base, and 7 bases had no gene match. CDR3 DNA sequence: TGTGCCAGCTCACCACGGACAGGGGCAATCTCTGGCTACACCTTC. It encodes CASSPRTGAISGYTF.

The chain combines TRBV7-9 with TRBJ2-7, with D possibly matching TRBD2 (5 bases). This CDR3 contains 13 residues. Germline assignment: CDR1 SEHNR and CDR2 FQNEAQ (reference sequence). The ends were cut back, 6 bases at V and 4 bases at J, with 13 bases in the middle. CDR3: CASRPGNSYEQYF. The DNA for the CDR3 is TGTGCCAGCAGGCCCGGGAACTCTTACGAGCAGTACTTC.

V gene TRBV7-2 combines with J gene TRBJ2-7; TRBD1 is a possible D gene (6 bases). The germline CDR1 and CDR2 sequences are SGHTA and FQGNSA. This CDR3 is built from 16 residues. The ends were cut back, 5 bases at V and 4 bases at J, with 21 bases in the middle. CDR3 in DNA: TGTGCCAGCAGCCTACGTCCCGGGACATATTATTACGAGCAGTACTTC. Translating gives CASSLRPGTYYYEQYF. Variable domain in full (rest from reference TRBV7-2 and TRBJ2-7): GAGVSQSPSNKVTEKGKDVELRCDPISGHTALYWYRQSLGQGLEFLIYFQGNSAPDKSGLPSDRFSAERTGGSVSTLTIQRTQQEDSAVYLCASSLRPGTYYYEQYFGPGTRLTVT.